This T cell receptor beta chain is drawn from a study of cytomegalovirus exposure and HLA in healthy donors. The study's findings and limits: In an earlier analysis, in some 540 donors, most V segments appeared productive either ~90% or ~30% of the time. The study assumed roughly uniform donor sequencing depth for presence/absence analyses. A later analysis associated 16,000 or so TCR beta sequences with HLA alleles at a 0.05 false discovery rate.

V dropped 4 bases and J dropped 0; count of bases not matched to a gene: 4. The CDR3 runs to 15 residues. Germline V gene lookup returns CDR1 MNHNS and CDR2 SASEGT. The PCR contained 60 Vbeta and 13 Jbeta primers. Per the study methods: It was a later analysis that counted approximately 81 million unique TCR beta chains, of which some 12 million were shared. Some clones are missing from TCRdb's copy, which holds only in-frame ones; the method was immunoSEQ multiplex PCR. V, J and clone size derive from that table, while D and trimming were established from the DNA sequence. The table for this sample gives about 88,000 clones. Note on this clone: Its antigen is currently unknown.

This chain links TRBV6-1 with TRBJ2-3; 7 positions agree with TRBD2. This TCR was recovered from a girl between 10 and 17 years old in good health and CMV-seropositive. The sample consisted of PBMCs. The CDR3 sequence is CASSGVTSSTDTQYF. Written as DNA, the CDR3 is TGTGCCAGCAGTGGGGTGACTAGCAGCACAGATACGCAGTATTTT.